The clone carrying this T cell receptor (beta chain) is a singleton in its sample. Here immunoSEQ multiplex PCR was the method, and the copy in TCRdb shows in-frame clones only, minus some. This table has 96,000 or so clones, 90% appearing once. Blood was sampled at baseline, cycle 4 day 1, and cycle 7 day 1. Germline-derived CDR1 and CDR2 are LNHDA and SQIVND (reference sequence). The CDR3 length is 16 residues. The V end was cut by 5 bases, the J end by 1 base, with 14 bases between. The data were taken from a study of OX40 agonist ivuxolimab in advanced cancers. Turning to the study itself: Having had anti-PD-1, anti-PD-L1 or anti-CTLA-4 therapy before was allowed, and over 35% had some.

The clonotype was recovered from an adult with an advanced solid tumor such as melanoma, head and neck, liver or kidney cancer. The chain joins TRBV19 to TRBJ1-4; D may be TRBD1 (6 bases). The sequencing here drew on CD4+ or CD8+ T cells sorted from blood, taken in a trial of the OX40 agonist ivuxolimab. The CDR3 spells CASSAGQKRTNEKLFF. The CDR3 nucleotides read TGTGCCAGTAGTGCCGGACAGAAGAGAACTAATGAAAAACTGTTTTTT.